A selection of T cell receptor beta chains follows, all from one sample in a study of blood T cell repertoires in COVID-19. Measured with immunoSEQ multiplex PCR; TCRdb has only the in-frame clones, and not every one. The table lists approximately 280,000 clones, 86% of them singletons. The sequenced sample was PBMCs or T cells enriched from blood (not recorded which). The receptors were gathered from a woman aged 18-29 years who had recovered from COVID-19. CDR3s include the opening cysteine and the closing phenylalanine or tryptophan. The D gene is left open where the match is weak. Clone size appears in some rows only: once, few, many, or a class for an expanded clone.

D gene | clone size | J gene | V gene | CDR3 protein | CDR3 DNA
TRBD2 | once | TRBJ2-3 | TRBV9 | CASSARPGLAGLRSTDTQYF | TGTGCCAGCAGCGCCCGACCGGGACTAGCGGGACTTAGGAGCACAGATACGCAGTATTTT
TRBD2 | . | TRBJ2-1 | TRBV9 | CASSPLRGEDNEQFF | TGTGCCAGCAGCCCCCTGCGGGGGGAAGACAATGAGCAGTTCTTC
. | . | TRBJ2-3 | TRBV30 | CAWSARQVSTDTQYF | TGTGCCTGGAGTGCCCGACAGGTTAGCACAGATACGCAGTATTTT
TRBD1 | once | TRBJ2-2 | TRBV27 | CASSWGTGDTGELFF | TGTGCCAGCAGTTGGGGGACAGGGGACACCGGGGAGCTGTTTTTT
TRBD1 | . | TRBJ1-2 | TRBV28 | CASSLFRFLQGAALSYTF | TGTGCCAGCAGTTTATTTCGCTTCTTGCAGGGGGCGGCATTAAGCTACACCTTC
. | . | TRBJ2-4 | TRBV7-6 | CASSSLGKKTSSLAKNIQYF | TGTGCCAGCAGCTCCCTGGGTAAGAAAACTAGCAGTCTTGCCAAAAACATTCAGTACTTC
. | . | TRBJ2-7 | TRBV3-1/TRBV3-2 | CASSQEALALYEQYF | TGTGCCAGCAGCCAAGAGGCTCTAGCGCTCTACGAGCAGTACTTC
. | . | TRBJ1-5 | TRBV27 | CASSLFGGPNQPQHF | TGTGCCAGCAGTTTATTCGGGGGGCCCAATCAGCCCCAGCATTTT
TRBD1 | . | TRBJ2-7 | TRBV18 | CASSPQDGQGAWEQYF | TGTGCCAGCTCACCACAGGACGGGCAGGGGGCGTGGGAGCAGTACTTC
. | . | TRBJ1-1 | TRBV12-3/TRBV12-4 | CATLRGVYTEAFF | TGTGCCACCCTGCGGGGGGTTTACACTGAAGCTTTCTTT
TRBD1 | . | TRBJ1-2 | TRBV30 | CAWSGVGEGGRYGYTF | TGTGCCTGGAGTGGGGTCGGCGAAGGGGGCCGATATGGCTACACCTTC
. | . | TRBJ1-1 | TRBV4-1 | CASSQITENTEAFF | TGCGCCAGCAGCCAGATTACAGAAAACACTGAAGCTTTCTTT
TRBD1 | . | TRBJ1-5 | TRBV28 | CASSLQGIGNQPQHF | TGTGCCAGCAGCCTACAGGGGATCGGCAATCAGCCCCAGCATTTT
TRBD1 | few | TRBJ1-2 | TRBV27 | CASSHLFRGDYGYTF | TGTGCCAGCAGCCATCTCTTCAGGGGGGACTATGGCTACACCTTC
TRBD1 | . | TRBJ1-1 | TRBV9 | CASSVGTGGFAEAFF | TGTGCCAGCAGCGTAGGGACAGGGGGGTTCGCTGAAGCTTTCTTT
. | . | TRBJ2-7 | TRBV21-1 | CASRTLGAHEQYF | TGTGCCAGCAGAACCCTTGGGGCACACGAGCAGTACTTC
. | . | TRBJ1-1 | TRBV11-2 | CASSPPRGMNTEAFF | TGTGCCAGCAGCCCCCCCAGGGGCATGAACACTGAAGCTTTCTTT
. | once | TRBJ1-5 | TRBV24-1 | CATSGAYSNQPQHF | TGTGCCACCAGTGGAGCATATAGCAATCAGCCCCAGCATTTT
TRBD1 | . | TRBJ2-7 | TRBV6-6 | CASSPAEINSDRGPGLSLDEQYF | TGTGCCAGCAGTCCGGCTGAAATAAACTCGGACAGGGGTCCGGGACTATCCCTGGACGAGCAGTACTTC
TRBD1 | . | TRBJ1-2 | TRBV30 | CAWSAPDRVNGYTF | TGTGCCTGGAGTGCCCCGGACAGGGTGAATGGCTACACCTTC
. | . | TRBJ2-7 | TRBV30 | CAWSPLVESSGQYF | TGTGCCTGGAGTCCTCTCGTTGAAAGCTCAGGGCAGTACTTC
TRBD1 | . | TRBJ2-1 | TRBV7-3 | CASSQGRGGHEQFF | TGTGCCAGCAGCCAAGGCCGAGGGGGCCATGAGCAGTTCTTC
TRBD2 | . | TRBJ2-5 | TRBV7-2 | CASSTSGGETQYF | TGTGCCAGCAGCACGTCGGGGGGAGAGACCCAGTACTTC
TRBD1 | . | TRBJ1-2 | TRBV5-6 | CASSRLGQGGLSGYGYTF | TGTGCCAGCAGCCGCCTCGGACAGGGAGGTTTATCGGGGTATGGCTACACCTTC
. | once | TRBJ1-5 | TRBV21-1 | CATGRGQGRDQPQHF | TGTGCCACCGGAAGGGGACAGGGAAGGGATCAGCCCCAGCATTTT
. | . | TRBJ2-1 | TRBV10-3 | CAISEVMWRQGFF | TGTGCCATCAGTGAGGTTATGTGGCGGCAGGGGTTCTTC
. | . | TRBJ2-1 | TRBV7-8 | CASSSLGKKRDNNEQFF | TGTGCCAGCAGCTCCCTTGGGAAGAAGCGGGACAACAATGAGCAGTTCTTC
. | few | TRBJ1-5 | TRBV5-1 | CASSLDAGGNQPQHF | TGCGCCAGCAGCTTGGATGCGGGGGGCAATCAGCCCCAGCATTTT
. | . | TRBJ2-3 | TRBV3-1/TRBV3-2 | CASSQMWGTSTDTQYF | TGTGCCAGCAGCCAAATGTGGGGGACTAGCACAGATACGCAGTATTTT
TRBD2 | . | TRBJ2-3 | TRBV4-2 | CASSQVPLPGLGGNTQYF | TGTGCCAGCAGCCAAGTCCCCTTACCGGGACTAGGGGGAAATACGCAGTATTTT
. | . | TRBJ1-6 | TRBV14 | CASSQDLRNSPLHF | TGTGCCAGCAGCCAAGATCTGCGAAATTCACCCCTCCACTTT
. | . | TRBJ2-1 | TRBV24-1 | CATSDFDKSEIHEQFF | TGTGCCACCAGTGATTTCGACAAATCCGAAATCCATGAGCAGTTCTTC
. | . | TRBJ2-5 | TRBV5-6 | CASSRGTRLISGETQYF | TGTGCCAGCAGTCGAGGAACCCGGCTGATAAGCGGGGAGACCCAGTACTTC
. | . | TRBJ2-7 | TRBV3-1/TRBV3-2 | CASSPPGGSSYEQYF | TGTGCCAGCAGCCCCCCTGGGGGGTCCTCCTACGAGCAGTACTTC
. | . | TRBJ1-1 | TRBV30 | CAWSNSPGQRFMNTEAFF | TGTGCCTGGAGTAATTCACCGGGACAAAGATTTATGAACACTGAAGCTTTCTTT
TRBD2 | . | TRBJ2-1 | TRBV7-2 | CASSLARLAAYNEQFF | TGTGCCAGCAGCTTAGCACGACTAGCGGCCTACAATGAGCAGTTCTTC
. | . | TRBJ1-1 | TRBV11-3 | CASSSSRGNTEAFF | TGTGCCAGCAGCTCATCCCGGGGGAACACTGAAGCTTTCTTT
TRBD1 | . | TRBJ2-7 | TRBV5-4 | CASSSGQGLGIYEQYF | TGTGCCAGCAGCTCCGGACAGGGCTTGGGGATATACGAGCAGTACTTC
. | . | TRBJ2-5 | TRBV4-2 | CASSEGTPPLQETQYF | TGTGCCAGCAGCGAAGGGACTCCCCCGCTACAAGAGACCCAGTACTTC
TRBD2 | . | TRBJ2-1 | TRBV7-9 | CASSLAQAGGSKNEQFF | TGTGCCAGCAGCTTAGCGCAAGCGGGAGGGTCGAAAAATGAGCAGTTCTTC
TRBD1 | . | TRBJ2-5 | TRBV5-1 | CASSVGQGDQETQYF | TGCGCCAGCAGCGTGGGACAGGGGGATCAAGAGACCCAGTACTTC
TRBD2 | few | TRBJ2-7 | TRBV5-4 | CASSLLAGGLYEQYF | TGTGCCAGCAGCTTATTAGCGGGAGGCCTCTACGAGCAGTACTTC
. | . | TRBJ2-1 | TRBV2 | CASLRRGPYNEQFF | TGTGCCAGCCTTAGAAGGGGCCCCTACAATGAGCAGTTCTTC
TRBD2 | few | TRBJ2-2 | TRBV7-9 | CASSSPLAGDEGGELFF | TGTGCCAGCAGCTCCCCCCTAGCGGGAGACGAGGGTGGGGAGCTGTTTTTT
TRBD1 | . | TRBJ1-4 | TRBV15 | CATSPGQGGGTNEKLFF | TGTGCCACCAGCCCAGGACAGGGTGGGGGGACTAATGAAAAACTGTTTTTT
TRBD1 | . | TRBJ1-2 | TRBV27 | CASSPPRGHKGYTF | TGTGCCAGCAGTCCACCGAGGGGGCATAAAGGCTACACCTTC
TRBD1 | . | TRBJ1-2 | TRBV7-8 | CASSLEVTGHGYTF | TGTGCCAGCAGCTTAGAGGTGACAGGGCACGGCTACACCTTC
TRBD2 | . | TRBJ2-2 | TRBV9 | CASSVDGTDLGRTGELFF | TGTGCCAGCAGCGTAGATGGGACGGACCTCGGGAGGACCGGGGAGCTGTTTTTT
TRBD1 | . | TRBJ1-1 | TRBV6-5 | CASTTGKNTEAFF | TGTGCCAGTACGACAGGGAAGAACACTGAAGCTTTCTTT
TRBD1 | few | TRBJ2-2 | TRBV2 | CASRDRGDTGELFF | TGTGCCAGCCGGGACAGGGGGGACACCGGGGAGCTGTTTTTT
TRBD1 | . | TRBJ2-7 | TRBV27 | CASSLSFRGSYEQYF | TGTGCCAGCAGTTTATCTTTCAGGGGGAGCTACGAGCAGTACTTC
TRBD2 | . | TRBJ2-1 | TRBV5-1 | CASSRGVGTSGRADNEQFF | TGCGCCAGCAGTCGGGGGGTCGGGACTAGCGGGAGGGCCGACAATGAGCAGTTCTTC
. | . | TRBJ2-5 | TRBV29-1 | CSVEDSANWTQYF | TGCAGCGTTGAGGACAGCGCCAATTGGACCCAGTACTTC